This T cell receptor beta chain emerged from a study of T cells in Graves' hyperthyroidism and ophthalmopathy. Study context: Blood from the periphery was taken at initial diagnosis, before any treatment. Study findings and constraints: Stable hyperthyroidism and ophthalmopathy were separated using 13 V-J signatures.

The source material, RNA transcripts, was used to amplify TCR beta CDR3 regions. The HTBI set primed first-round TCR CDR3 RT-PCR. TCRdb passed the multiplex PCR reads through MiXCR, listing each CDR3 protein once. The sample shows 300,000 to 400,000 distinct CDR3 sequences, approximately 13% of them seen only once. This clonotype was seen at least ten times. Its antigen is still unknown. The PBMCs were sourced from fresh peripheral blood (approximately 9.6 ml). The CDR3 contains 16 residues. The V gene's germline CDR1 is DFQATT and CDR2 SNEGSKA (reference sequence). V gave up 2 bases and J gave up 7 bases, with 24 bases separating them.

The rearrangement links TRBV20-1 to TRBJ2-7; D perhaps matches TRBD2 (6 bases). The source is a woman aged 25 to 39 with Graves' hyperthyroidism. The sequenced sample consisted of blood. DNA of the CDR3: TGCAGTGCTAGAAGCCGCCGTGGCGGGAACAGTCAGGAGCAGTACTTC. Translated, it gives CSARSRRGGNSQEQYF.